Shown below are 17 T cell receptor beta chains from a single sample sequenced in a study of shared clonotypes between healthy human individuals. TCRdb's table, derived via immunoSEQ multiplex PCR, lists solely in-frame clones and lacks some. The table shows over 95,000 clones, with approximately 70% occurring only once. Sequencing was carried out using memory CD8+ T cells sorted from blood. Documented subset: CD45RO+ cells pooled with CCR7-negative TemRA cells. The receptors come from a woman aged 25 to 39 in good health.

This clone was counted a few times. This sequence joins TRBV4-2 and TRBJ1-2; 7 bases agree with TRBD1. This CDR3 comprises 15 residues. V was clipped by 1 base and J by 5 bases; unmatched bases: 7. CDR1 is LGHNA, CDR2 YNFKEQ, per germline. The CDR3 loop is CASSQGGQTVYGYTF. As DNA, the CDR3 is TGTGCCAGCAGCCAAGGGGGACAGACCGTTTATGGCTACACCTTC.

The rearrangement links TRBV4-2 to TRBJ1-4; D remains unclear. Per germline, CDR1 LGHNA and CDR2 YNFKEQ. The CDR3 runs to 12 residues. Trimming left V 5 bases short and J 8 bases short, with 9 bases between. The CDR3 spells CASSFDEEKLFF. CDR3 DNA sequence: TGTGCCAGCAGCTTCGATGAGGAAAAACTGTTTTTT.

The CDR3 reads CASRKGPRSGNTIYF. DNA of the CDR3: TGTGCCAGCAGGAAAGGACCTCGCTCTGGAAACACCATATATTTT. The V call is TRBV27, the J call TRBJ1-3; D is undetermined. The CDR3 length is 15 residues. V was cut by 6 bases and J by 0 bases, with 12 bases left in between. Germline-derived CDR1 and CDR2 are MNHEY and SMNVEV (reference sequence).

The gene calls are TRBV10-3 and TRBJ2-7, with 8 bases identical to TRBD2. Germline CDR1 ENHRY, CDR2 SYGVKD. The CDR3 has 14 residues. With 5 bases clipped from V and 7 bases from J, the junction kept 10 bases outside the gene matches. The CDR3: CAISLFSGIGEQYF. DNA of the CDR3: TGTGCCATCAGTTTATTTAGCGGGATAGGGGAGCAGTACTTC.

V usage is TRBV5-1 and J usage is TRBJ2-1; the match to TRBD2 covers 11 bases. With 4 bases clipped from V and 6 bases from J, the junction kept 9 bases outside the gene matches. This CDR3 region has 16 residues. Germline CDR1 reads SGHRS; CDR2 reads YFSETQ. CDR3 residues: CASSTQLAGVANEQFF. CDR3 in DNA: TGCGCCAGCAGCACTCAACTAGCGGGAGTGGCCAATGAGCAGTTCTTC.

The genes are TRBV2 and TRBJ2-4, with 11 bases fitting TRBD1. Looked up from germline, CDR1 is SNHLY and CDR2 is FYNNEI. This CDR3 has 12 amino acids. V dropped 7 bases and J dropped 12; count of bases not matched to a gene: 5. The CDR3 bases are TGTGCCAGCACGGACAGGGGGCAGGGTCAGTACTTC. Translating gives CASTDRGQGQYF.

The chain is built from TRBV4-2 and TRBJ2-7; TRBD1 is a possible D gene (5 bases). Germline V gives CDR1 LGHNA, CDR2 YNFKEQ. The CDR3 has 14 residues. V shed 5 bases and J shed 1 base, with 12 bases lying between them. CDR3 DNA: TGTGCCAGCAGCTTAATAACAGGTTCCTACGAGCAGTACTTC. Amino acid sequence: CASSLITGSYEQYF.

This chain links TRBV28 with TRBJ1-4; D is perhaps TRBD1 (5 bases). The CDR3 sequence is 14 residues long. V gave up 6 bases and J gave up 8 bases, with 16 bases separating them. Germline loops: CDR1 MDHEN, CDR2 SYDVKM. CDR3 nucleotide sequence: TGTGCCAGCAGCAAGGGGCGGGAGGTAGAAAAACTGTTTTTT. It translates to CASSKGREVEKLFF.

This chain uses TRBV5-5 with TRBJ1-5; D unclear. The CDR3 sequence is 15 residues long. The V end lost 1 base, the J end lost 4 bases, and 12 bases lay between the germline ends. CDR1 and CDR2 (germline): SGHKS, YYEKEE (reference sequence). In DNA form, the CDR3 reads TGTGCCAGCAGCTTGCGGGCCACCACTAATCAGCCCCAGCATTTT. This encodes CASSLRATTNQPQHF.

V gene TRBV6-6 combines with J gene TRBJ2-1, with a tentative D call TRBD1 (6 bases). This CDR3 region has 14 residues. Trimming took off 5 bases at V and 4 bases at J, with 12 bases between the two ends. Germline V gives CDR1 MNHNY, CDR2 SVGAGI (reference sequence). As DNA, the CDR3 is TGTGCCAGCAGTAATCTCGGACAGTACAATGAGCAGTTCTTC. Protein product: CASSNLGQYNEQFF.

The chain carries TRBV25-1 and TRBJ2-7, with TRBD2 matching 10 bases. This CDR3 is built from 17 residues. The trim removed 2 bases at V and 0 bases at J, leaving 7 bases unmatched. The germline V gene has CDR1 MGHDK and CDR2 SYGVNS. CDR3 protein: CASSEIGLADSSYEQYF. The CDR3 coding sequence is TGTGCCAGCAGTGAAATTGGACTAGCGGATTCCTCCTACGAGCAGTACTTC.

The V gene is TRBV28, the J gene TRBJ2-3; 9 bases match TRBD2. V lost 6 bases, J lost 2 bases, and 12 bases stayed unmatched. Per the germline V gene, CDR1 is MDHEN and CDR2 is SYDVKM. The CDR3 sequence is 17 residues long. CDR3 residues: CASRGRGASGTTDTQYF. In DNA form, the CDR3 reads TGTGCCAGCAGAGGTCGGGGGGCTAGCGGGACCACAGATACGCAGTATTTT.

The chain has TRBV5-1 and TRBJ2-7, with D hard to call. The CDR3 consists of 15 residues. V was shortened by 1 base and J by 0 bases, with 11 bases between the two germline ends. In germline, CDR1 is SGHRS, CDR2 YFSETQ. In nucleotides, the CDR3 is TGCGCCAGCAGCTTGCGGGCCACCAGCTCCTACGAGCAGTACTTC. Translation: CASSLRATSSYEQYF.

This chain links TRBV7-9 with TRBJ2-7; 14 bases agree with TRBD2. The V gene's germline CDR1 is SEHNR and CDR2 FQNEAQ (reference sequence). The CDR3 contains 18 residues. V shed 4 bases and J 2 bases; nucleotides not matched to a gene: 10. The CDR3 DNA sequence: TGTGCCAGCAGCTCATCGACTAGCGGGAGGGACGGCACCTACGAGCAGTACTTC. Its protein is CASSSSTSGRDGTYEQYF.

This chain's CDR3 is CASSSRLAGVTNTGELFF. CDR3 DNA: TGTGCCAGCAGCTCCCGACTAGCGGGAGTTACGAACACCGGGGAGCTGTTTTTT. This chain joins TRBV7-6 and TRBJ2-2; 12 bases are shared with TRBD2. CDR1 SGHVS and CDR2 FNYEAQ come from the germline V gene. V gave up 4 bases and J gave up 0 bases; unmatched junction bases: 6. CDR3 length: 18 amino acids.

The chain couples TRBV6-4 to TRBJ2-3; the match to TRBD2 covers 9 bases. CDR3 length: 15 residues. The germline gives CDR1 MRHNA, CDR2 SNTAGT. With V trimmed by 2 bases and J by 0 bases, 0 bases remained unmatched. The CDR3 region is CASSDLAGSTDTQYF. The CDR3 region has the DNA TGTGCCAGCAGTGACCTAGCGGGGAGCACAGATACGCAGTATTTT.

This sequence joins TRBV11-2 and TRBJ2-7; 7 bases fit TRBD2. Germline V gene sequence: CDR1 SGHAT, CDR2 FQNNGV. After removal of 5 bases from V and 5 bases from J, the junction contained 15 bases not matched to a gene. CDR3 length equals 16 residues. CDR3 amino acids: CASSPPSVGGRNEQYF. DNA of the CDR3: TGTGCCAGCAGCCCCCCTTCGGTTGGCGGGAGAAACGAGCAGTACTTC.